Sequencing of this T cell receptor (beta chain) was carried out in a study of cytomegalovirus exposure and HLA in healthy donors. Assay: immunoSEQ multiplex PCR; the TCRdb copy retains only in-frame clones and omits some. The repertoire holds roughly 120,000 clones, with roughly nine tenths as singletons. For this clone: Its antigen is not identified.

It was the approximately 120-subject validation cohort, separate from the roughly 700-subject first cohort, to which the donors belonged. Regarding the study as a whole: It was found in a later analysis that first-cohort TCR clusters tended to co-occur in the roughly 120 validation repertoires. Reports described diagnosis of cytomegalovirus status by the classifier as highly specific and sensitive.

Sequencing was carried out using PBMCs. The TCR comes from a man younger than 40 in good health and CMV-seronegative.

DNA of the CDR3: TGTGCCAGCAGCCCAGGGACACCCTCGAACACCGGGGAGCTGTTTTTT. Its translation: CASSPGTPSNTGELFF. The chain has TRBV5-6 and TRBJ2-2, with D possibly matching TRBD1 (6 bases). Per the germline V gene, CDR1 is SGHDT and CDR2 is YYEEEE. Trimming left V 4 bases short and J 0 bases short, with 13 bases between. The CDR3 is 16 residues long.